The 28 T cell receptor beta chains below all came from one sample that was sequenced in a study of shared clonotypes between healthy human individuals. In the naive CD8 group, cells lacked CD45RO and were positively selected for CCR7, so terminally differentiated effector memory CD45RA+ cells were left out. Sequencing used immunoSEQ multiplex PCR; TCRdb keeps in-frame clones, though not all of them. The table includes fewer than 850,000 clones, about 97% detected once. The sequencing input was naive CD8+ T cells sorted from blood. All receptors derive from a man aged 25 to 40 in good health.

The rearrangement joins TRBV6-1 to TRBJ2-1, with D possibly being TRBD1 (7 bases). CDR1 and CDR2 from the germline V gene are MNHNS and SASEGT. The V end lost 2 bases, the J end lost 10 bases, and 27 bases lay between the germline ends. This CDR3 has 18 amino acids. The CDR3 loop is CASSEYEVEGAPLGEQFF. The CDR3, as DNA: TGTGCCAGCAGTGAATATGAGGTGGAGGGGGCACCCTTAGGCGAGCAGTTCTTC.

J is TRBJ2-1 and V is TRBV7-8, with 7 bases that match TRBD2. The trim removed 5 bases at V and 0 bases at J, leaving 4 bases unmatched. The CDR3 has 15 amino acids. Germline assignment: CDR1 SGHVS and CDR2 FQNEAQ. CDR3 region: CASSPRDYSYNEQFF. The CDR3, as DNA: TGTGCCAGCAGCCCAAGGGACTACTCCTACAATGAGCAGTTCTTC.

This clone appeared once. The CDR3 bases are TGTGCCAGCAGCGTAGGAGACATTACTGAAGCTTTCTTT. Its translation is CASSVGDITEAFF. The genes are TRBV9 and TRBJ1-1, with D unclear. V gave up 0 bases and J gave up 5 bases, with 8 bases separating them. The CDR3 runs 13 residues. CDR1 is SGDLS, CDR2 YYNGEE, per germline.

The V call is TRBV28, the J call TRBJ2-5; D gene uncertain. The CDR3 is 16 amino acids. CDR1 and CDR2 (germline): MDHEN, SYDVKM. V lost 2 bases and J lost 0, with 13 bases in between. CDR3 sequence: CASSLIRASYQETQYF. The CDR3 DNA follows: TGTGCCAGCAGTTTAATTCGCGCATCGTACCAAGAGACCCAGTACTTC.

This clone was seen a handful of times. J is TRBJ1-5 and V is TRBV4-3; D not resolved. The CDR3 extends over 17 amino acids. Germline CDR1 reads LGHNA; CDR2 reads YSLEER. V was clipped by 2 bases and J by 5 bases, with 19 bases between them. CDR3 DNA sequence: TGCGCCAGCAGCCAACCTCCACCCCCAGAGAGGCATCAGCCCCAGCATTTT. Encoded protein: CASSQPPPPERHQPQHF.

The rearrangement links TRBV30 to TRBJ1-1, with 8 bases aligning to TRBD1. V lost 6 bases, J lost 4 bases, and 7 bases stayed unmatched. This CDR3 is 13 amino acids long. Germline-derived CDR1 and CDR2 are GTSNPN and SVGIG (reference sequence). The CDR3 nucleotides read TGTGCCTGTCGGACAGGGAGTCGCACTGAAGCTTTCTTT. Encoded protein: CACRTGSRTEAFF.

This CDR3 is CASSVVGNSPEQYF. As DNA, the CDR3 is TGTGCCAGTAGCGTCGTTGGCAACTCGCCCGAGCAGTACTTC. This chain joins TRBV19 and TRBJ2-7; the D is unclear. V was cut by 6 bases and J by 6 bases, with 18 bases left in between. This CDR3 has 14 amino acids. Per germline, CDR1 LNHDA and CDR2 SQIVND (reference sequence).

To note about this clone: Mismatch with germline at one junction end may stem from a read error. This CDR3 is also generated by other DNA sequences in the sample. The chain couples TRBV7-9 to TRBJ2-7; the match to TRBD2 covers 9 bases. The CDR3 spans 14 residues. CDR1 is SEHNR, CDR2 FQNEAQ, per germline (reference sequence). CDR3 region: CASSLAGATYEQYF. CDR3 DNA sequence: TGTGCCAGCAGTTTAGCGGGAGCGACCTACGAGCAGTACTTC. Complete variable domain (other parts from reference TRBV7-9 and TRBJ2-7): DTGVSQNPRHKITKRGQNVTFRCDPISEHNRLYWYRQTLGQGPEFLTYFQNEAQLEKSRLLSDRFSAERPKGSFSTLEIQRTEQGDSAMYLCASSLAGATYEQYFGPGTRLTVT.

The V and J genes are TRBV27 and TRBJ2-3; D not certain. Germline V gives CDR1 MNHEY, CDR2 SMNVEV (reference sequence). The CDR3 has 15 residues. The V and J ends lost 2 bases and 0 bases respectively, with 9 bases between them. The chain's CDR3 is CASSLDRTSTDTQYF. The CDR3 DNA reads as TGTGCCAGCAGTTTAGATCGGACGAGCACAGATACGCAGTATTTT.

CDR3 bases: TGTGCCAGTAGAGACCCGGGTCAGGAAGTTGGGGGACAGGAGTACAATGAGCAGTTCTTC. Amino acids: CASRDPGQEVGGQEYNEQFF. The rearrangement joins TRBV19 to TRBJ2-1, with 8 bases that match TRBD1. The germline CDR1 and CDR2 sequences are LNHDA and SQIVND (reference sequence). V trimming: 6 bases; J trimming: 4 bases; junction bases outside the gene matches: 23. The CDR3 is 20 residues long.

The chain joins TRBV4-2 to TRBJ2-1; the D is unclear. This CDR3 spans 13 amino acids. Germline V gives CDR1 LGHNA, CDR2 YNFKEQ. Trimming removed 0 bases from V and 9 bases from J, with 9 bases in between. CDR3 bases: TGTGCCAGCAGCCAAGATCACACTACTGAGCAGTTCTTC. Protein: CASSQDHTTEQFF.

The chain combines TRBV5-8 with TRBJ2-7; TRBD2 aligns across 12 bases. The CDR3 has 16 amino acids. The germline gives CDR1 SGHTS, CDR2 YDEGEE. The V and J ends lost 5 bases and 2 bases, in that order; junction bases with no gene match: 8. The CDR3 coding sequence is TGTGCCAGCAGACAGCCGACTAGCGGGAGCACCTACGAGCAGTACTTC. It codes for CASRQPTSGSTYEQYF.

The V call is TRBV27, the J call TRBJ1-1; D unresolved. Between the trimmed V and J ends, which lost 5 bases and 3 bases, there was a span of 13 bases. The CDR3 loop spans 14 amino acids. Germline V gene sequence: CDR1 MNHEY, CDR2 SMNVEV (reference sequence). The CDR3 loop is CASSVRGAHTEAFF. CDR3 bases: TGTGCCAGCAGTGTACGGGGTGCCCACACTGAAGCTTTCTTT.

The chain joins TRBV2 to TRBJ2-1; 10 nucleotides align to TRBD2. Germline-derived CDR1 and CDR2 are SNHLY and FYNNEI. Unmatched junction bases numbered 13, after V lost 0 bases and J lost 5 bases. The CDR3 runs 19 residues. CDR3 DNA sequence: TGTGCCAGCAGTGAAGCGCGGACTAGCGGCCCATCGTCACACAATGAGCAGTTCTTC. This gives the protein CASSEARTSGPSSHNEQFF.

The CDR3 loop is CASHDPPETQYF. CDR3 coding DNA: TGTGCCAGCCACGATCCCCCAGAGACCCAGTACTTC. V and J are TRBV7-9 and TRBJ2-5; D gene uncertain. The germline gives CDR1 SEHNR, CDR2 FQNEAQ (reference sequence). The CDR3 has 12 amino acids. V dropped 8 bases and J dropped 4 bases, with 11 bases sitting between them.

V is TRBV5-6 and J is TRBJ2-7; no clear D gene. Trimming left V 5 bases short and J 2 bases short, with 14 bases between. Germline V gene sequence: CDR1 SGHDT, CDR2 YYEEEE. This CDR3 spans 14 amino acids. DNA for the CDR3: TGTGCCAGCAGTTACGTCGACCCGGCCTACGAGCAGTACTTC. This codes for CASSYVDPAYEQYF.

The chain is built from TRBV6-9 and TRBJ2-1, with D possibly being TRBD2 (6 bases). The CDR3 is made up of 17 amino acids. Germline V gene lookup returns CDR1 MNHGY and CDR2 SVAAGI. Trimming shortened V by 2 bases and J by 1 base, and 15 bases separated the two germline ends. CDR3 region: CASSYNWTMLSYNEQFF. The DNA of the CDR3 is TGTGCCAGCAGTTATAACTGGACTATGTTATCCTACAATGAGCAGTTCTTC.

The J gene is TRBJ2-1, the V gene TRBV6-5; 10 nucleotides align to TRBD2. Per the germline V gene, CDR1 is MNHEY and CDR2 is SVGAGI. This CDR3 is 14 amino acids long. J lost 9 bases, V lost 7 bases, and 9 bases had no gene match. CDR3 sequence reads: CASTLAGGGSEQFF. CDR3 DNA sequence: TGTGCCAGCACCTTAGCGGGAGGTGGTAGTGAGCAGTTCTTC.

The chain combines TRBV7-8 with TRBJ2-7; 7 nucleotides agree with TRBD2. The germline V gene has CDR1 SGHVS and CDR2 FQNEAQ. The CDR3 contains 12 residues. Germline trimming cut 3 bases from V and 5 bases from J; bases unmatched to any gene: 1. The CDR3 nucleotides are TGTGCCAGCAGCTTGACTAGCCACGAGCAGTACTTC. Amino acids: CASSLTSHEQYF.

The rearrangement joins TRBV11-3 to TRBJ2-3; 13 bases line up with TRBD2. The V and J ends lost 4 bases and 7 bases, in that order; junction bases with no gene match: 11. CDR3 length equals 17 residues. CDR1 and CDR2 from the germline V gene are SGHNT and YENEEA. CDR3 loop: CASSSRTSGRNSNTQYF. In DNA, the CDR3 is TGTGCCAGCAGCTCGCGGACTAGCGGGAGAAACAGTAATACGCAGTATTTT.

This clone appeared a single time. The chain carries TRBV7-6 and TRBJ1-5, with a possible D match to TRBD1 (5 bases). The V gene's germline CDR1 is SGHVS and CDR2 FNYEAQ. The V end lost 5 bases, the J end lost 1 base, and 15 bases lay between the germline ends. The CDR3 consists of 16 residues. The CDR3 is CASSAQVGESNQPQHF. For the CDR3, the DNA is TGTGCCAGCAGCGCACAGGTGGGGGAGAGCAATCAGCCCCAGCATTTT. The variable domain in full, completed from reference TRBV7-6 and TRBJ1-5, reads GAGVSQSPRYKVTKRGQDVALRCDPISGHVSLYWYRQALGQGPEFLTYFNYEAQQDKSGLPNDRFSAERPEGSISTLTIQRTEQRDSAMYRCASSAQVGESNQPQHFGDGTRLSIL.

In the case of this clone: At one boundary the junction diverges from the germline segment, which might be a read error. This sequence joins TRBV29-1 and TRBJ1-2; D possibly corresponds to TRBD1 (6 bases). The CDR3 sequence is 11 residues long. Looked up from germline, CDR1 is SQVTM and CDR2 is ANQGSEA. The CDR3 DNA is TGCAGCGTTGAAGATCGGGGACAATTTCTCTTC. Translated: CSVEDRGQFLF.

This chain joins TRBV9 and TRBJ2-1; no definite D call. This CDR3 is 15 amino acids long. Germline V lookup: CDR1 SGDLS, CDR2 YYNGEE. V lost 4 bases and J 2 bases, leaving 13 bases between the germline ends. In nucleotides, the CDR3 is TGTGCCAGCAGCACTCAAGGGTTGGCCTACAATGAGCAGTTCTTC. Its translation: CASSTQGLAYNEQFF. The variable domain in full, completed from reference TRBV9 and TRBJ2-1, reads DSGVTQTPKHLITATGQRVTLRCSPRSGDLSVYWYQQSLDQGLQFLIQYYNGEERAKGNILERFSAQQFPDLHSELNLSSLELGDSALYFCASSTQGLAYNEQFFGPGTRLTVL.

This clone was picked up one time. The rearrangement uses TRBV9 and TRBJ2-1; D is uncertain. The length of the CDR3 is 14 residues. Looked up from germline, CDR1 is SGDLS and CDR2 is YYNGEE. V lost 4 bases to trimming and J lost 0 bases, with 8 bases between them. CDR3: CASSRPNSYNEQFF. The CDR3 DNA follows: TGTGCCAGCAGCCGTCCAAACTCCTACAATGAGCAGTTCTTC.

The CDR3 coding sequence is TGTGCCAGCAGTGACCTGTGGGGAACCGGGGAGCTGTTTTTT. Protein product: CASSDLWGTGELFF. V gene TRBV6-4 combines with J gene TRBJ2-2, with unresolved D. CDR1 is MRHNA and CDR2 is SNTAGT in the germline V gene. V lost 2 bases, J lost 5 bases, and 9 bases lay in between. CDR3 length: 14 residues.

V gene TRBV15 combines with J gene TRBJ2-7; D uncertain. The CDR3 totals 12 residues. Trimming left V 9 bases short and J 1 base short, with 10 bases between. CDR1 is LNHNV, CDR2 YYDKDF, per germline (reference sequence). CDR3 coding DNA: TGTGCCACTGCGCAAGAGTCCTACGAGCAGTACTTC. Its translation: CATAQESYEQYF.

The chain has TRBV7-9 and TRBJ1-1, with D unresolved. V was shortened by 7 bases and J by 6 bases, with 9 bases between the two germline ends. The germline V gene has CDR1 SEHNR and CDR2 FQNEAQ (reference sequence). This CDR3 contains 11 residues. The CDR3: CASTPAAEAFF. The CDR3 nucleotides are TGTGCCAGCACCCCCGCGGCTGAAGCTTTCTTT.

The genes are TRBV4-2 and TRBJ1-2, with a tentative D call TRBD1 (6 bases). From germline, CDR1 is LGHNA and CDR2 YNFKEQ. V was clipped by 1 base and J by 2 bases, with 17 bases between them. CDR3 length: 17 residues. The CDR3 nucleotides are TGTGCCAGCAGCCAAGTCGGGGACACTCCGGACAACTATGGCTACACCTTC. Protein sequence: CASSQVGDTPDNYGYTF.